This T cell receptor beta chain was sequenced during a study of PD-L1 blockade in urothelial cancer (dated by TCRdb to about 2017). With respect to the entire study: Therapy was started at some point between 2013 and 2015 for all patients, and atezolizumab 1,200 mg was administered intravenously every 3 weeks. About 90% of the roughly 29 patients were identified as males with urothelial cancer of bladder origin, and a prior smoking history was reported by 18 of 29 patients. Patients had an ECOG performance status of 0 or 1 and had received between 0 and 3 prior chemotherapy regimens. Blood samples were analyzed 3 weeks after the start of treatment (second dose) and 6 weeks after the start of treatment. Blood samples gave median yields of approximately 130,000 T cells and 82,636 unique TCRs, along with a median clonality of 0.080. The study was an exploratory multi-omic analysis of somatic, immune and clinical correlates of response to PD-L1 blockade with atezolizumab in urothelial cancer. TCR sequencing covered pretreatment tumor samples and matched, serially collected peripheral blood taken before and after atezolizumab treatment. Progression-free survival longer than 6 months counted as durable clinical benefit, and TCR features were additionally tested against both progression-free and overall survival. In the same patients, whole exome sequencing and RNA sequencing of pretreatment tumors were performed in addition to TCR sequencing. Some ten patients reached durable clinical benefit, while some 19 patients did not. Some 30 patients had pretreatment blood TCR-seq, roughly 25 had at least one posttreatment blood collection, and roughly 25 had tumor TCR-seq.

The germline V gene sets CDR1 to SGHVS and CDR2 to FQNEAQ. Counted from cysteine to phenylalanine, this CDR3 has 14 amino acids. Only the CDR3 DNA stays, 42 bases, in frame from base 1. V is trimmed back by 5 bases and J by 5 bases, and the junction contains 8 bases that no gene match accounts for. Each PCR received spiked-in synthetic TCR analog templates so that absolute template abundance could be estimated from read counts. TCRbeta CDR3 regions were amplified from genomic DNA with bias-controlled V and J gene primers using the immunoSEQ assay. Sequencing of rearranged TCRbeta segments was done at approximately 20X coverage. Per the authors' processing: Clustering was used to correct sequencing errors, and CDR3s were annotated against IMGT so that V, D and J genes could be assigned. Downstream analyses used only productive TCRbeta rearrangements, leaving out any out-of-frame or stop-codon sequences. Clonality was calculated as one minus the Shannon entropy normalized by the log of the number of unique productive sequences. Fisher's exact test with Benjamini-Hochberg correction, using a cutoff of adjusted p below 0.01, was how clones that differed between time points or between blood and tumor were identified. In its TCRdb copy, this immuneACCESS table keeps in-frame sequences only and misses some clones. Where compared with another copy, unresolved V genes explain less than half of these, and the others have no known cause. Clone size and the V and J calls come from that table; the DNA yielded D and trimming. The sample contains roughly 100,000 clones, around four fifths of them found a single time. The ten most abundant clones make up over 7.5% of the sample.

Of note for this clone: Its antigen is not yet known. Per-base qualities were not stored, and no clone one base away is much larger.

The investigation overall reported the following: Improved progression-free and overall survival was associated with having pretreatment peripheral blood TCR clonality below the median. Because the sample size was small (n of about 31) and many of the analyses were exploratory, the results are meant to be hypothesis-generating. At 3 weeks after the start of treatment, tumor-associated TCR clones in peripheral blood had expanded more in patients with durable benefit (n ≈ 20, p = 0.022).

The time point tag for this specimen amounts to: peripheral blood 6 weeks after treatment start. The cohort comprised 29 patients with locally advanced or metastatic urothelial carcinoma treated at Memorial Sloan Kettering on a trial protocol. Peripheral blood mononuclear cells were collected pretreatment and during treatment, at between 1 and 8 total time points per patient. The Qiagen DNeasy Blood extraction kit was used to purify genomic DNA from total PBMCs and tumor samples. PBMCs were collected pretreatment and during treatment and were isolated and stored as previously described. The V and J segments used are TRBV7-8 and TRBJ2-7; 8 junctional bases match TRBD2. The sequencing used PBMCs, collected around atezolizumab (anti-PD-L1) treatment. This TCR came from a man between 70 and 80 years old with urothelial cancer. CDR3 protein: CASSIAGTSNEQYF. DNA sequence: TGTGCCAGCAGCATCGCCGGGACTAGTAACGAGCAGTACTTC.